This T cell receptor beta chain derives from a study of shared clonotypes between healthy human individuals. Study-wide points: Enrolling few donors narrowed the genetic and exposure-history diversity that was represented. Measured sharing among donors was expected to vary with sequencing depth.

The germline V and J ends were trimmed by 10 bases and 4 bases, with 20 bases remaining between them. In germline, CDR1 is MNHGY, CDR2 SVAAGI. There are 14 residues in the CDR3. Produced via immunoSEQ multiplex PCR; TCRdb's table is partial and in-frame only. The data hold about 560,000 clones, with around 80% observed a single time. About this clone: Its matching antigen is unknown.

Sequences were obtained from PBMCs. This TCR came from a woman between 40 and 50 years old in good health. Some clones in this sample may be carry-over from other donors' samples. The rearrangement uses TRBV6-9 and TRBJ2-7; no reliable D call. CDR3 sequence (DNA): TGTGCCACCTCGACACCGGGTAGGCCTTACGAGCAGTACTTC. Encoded protein: CATSTPGRPYEQYF.